The 24 T cell receptor beta chains listed next were all sequenced from one sample in a study of early T cells in non-severe SARS-CoV-2 infection. One entry per CDR3 protein results from TCRdb running MiXCR on the 5' RACE reads. The sample contains tens of thousands of distinct CDR3 sequences, 7% to 10% of which appear only once. The material sequenced was whole blood. Receptors originate from an adult who was a healthcare worker with PCR-confirmed SARS-CoV-2 infection or an uninfected control (not recorded which).

This clonotype was detected many times. CDR3 sequence reads: CATSGRTGVGYNEQFF. Here the CDR3 DNA reads TGTGCCACCAGCGGGAGGACAGGAGTTGGATACAATGAGCAGTTCTTC. The chain combines TRBV15 with TRBJ2-1; maybe TRBD1 (7 bases). The CDR3 has 16 residues. V was clipped by 5 bases and J by 4 bases, with 18 bases between them. Per germline, CDR1 LNHNV and CDR2 YYDKDF (reference sequence).

This clonotype was detected many times. The rearrangement joins TRBV27 to TRBJ1-2, with D perhaps TRBD1 (6 bases). V was clipped by 9 bases and J by 7 bases, with 12 bases between them. Per the germline V gene, CDR1 is MNHEY and CDR2 is SMNVEV (reference sequence). This CDR3 spans 11 amino acids. The CDR3 protein is CASQGLSGYTF. Written as DNA, the CDR3 is TGTGCCAGTCAGGGGTTGTCTGGCTACACCTTC.

This clonotype was counted ten times or more. V and J are TRBV10-3 and TRBJ2-7; no reliable D call. The V end lost 3 bases, the J end lost 4 bases, and 16 bases lay between the germline ends. Germline-derived CDR1 and CDR2 are ENHRY and SYGVKD. CDR3 size: 15 residues. The CDR3 DNA reads TGTGCCATCAGTGATCGGCTCGAAATCCGGTACGAGCAGTACTTC. It encodes CAISDRLEIRYEQYF.

The V gene is TRBV18, the J gene TRBJ2-4; TRBD1 is a possible D gene (6 bases). The germline CDR1 and CDR2 sequences are KGHSH and LQKENI. Trimming took 2 bases from V and 8 from J, leaving 16 bases between them. This CDR3 contains 15 residues. CDR3 DNA: TGTGCCAGCTCACCATCCCACAGGGCGGACGACATTCAGTACTTC. It codes for CASSPSHRADDIQYF.

The rearrangement joins TRBV19 to TRBJ2-7; D is unclear. The CDR3 runs 13 residues. Between the trimmed V and J ends, which lost 4 bases and 7 bases, there was a span of 14 bases. The germline V gene encodes CDR1 LNHDA and CDR2 SQIVND (reference sequence). The CDR3 region is CASSSQSQREQYF. The DNA for the CDR3 is TGTGCCAGTAGTAGTCAGTCTCAACGGGAGCAGTACTTC. The full variable domain, its missing parts supplied by reference TRBV19 and TRBJ2-7, is DGGITQSPKYLFRKEGQNVTLSCEQNLNHDAMYWYRQDPGQGLRLIYYSQIVNDFQKGDIAEGYSVSREKKESFPLTVTSAQKNPTAFYLCASSSQSQREQYFGPGTRLTVT.

This chain connects TRBV20-1 to TRBJ2-7; TRBD1 matches at 7 bases. Germline V gene sequence: CDR1 DFQATT, CDR2 SNEGSKA (reference sequence). V shed 6 bases and J 4 bases; nucleotides not matched to a gene: 15. The CDR3 sequence is 15 residues long. DNA for the CDR3: TGCAGTGCCCAAGACTTCGACAGGGTTAAATACGAGCAGTACTTC. Translation: CSAQDFDRVKYEQYF.

This clonotype was counted a few times. The V gene is TRBV25-1, the J gene TRBJ2-5; maybe TRBD1 (5 bases). This CDR3 is 14 amino acids long. Trimming shortened V by 4 bases and J by 1 base, and 10 bases separated the two germline ends. Germline CDR1 reads MGHDK; CDR2 reads SYGVNS. The CDR3 DNA reads as TGTGCCAGCAGTGTCGCAGGGATCCAAGAGACCCAGTACTTC. Its translation: CASSVAGIQETQYF.

This clonotype turned up a few times. The chain recombines TRBV20-1 with TRBJ1-2; D is unresolved. In germline, CDR1 is DFQATT, CDR2 SNEGSKA (reference sequence). V was clipped by 6 bases and J by 1 base, with 15 bases between them. The CDR3 extends over 14 amino acids. This CDR3 is CSAVEGGGNYGYTF. DNA of the CDR3: TGCAGTGCGGTCGAAGGTGGCGGTAACTATGGCTACACCTTC.

With respect to this clonotype: Given the absence of the conserved phenylalanine or tryptophan at the CDR3 end, a read error is likely. The chain employs TRBV7-9 and TRBJ2-7; TRBD1 agrees at 9 bases. V trimming: 3 bases; J trimming: 5 bases; junction bases outside the gene matches: 11. From germline, CDR1 is SEHNR and CDR2 FQNEAQ (reference sequence). The CDR3 length is 16 residues. The chain's CDR3 is CASSFKPGQGGHEQYS. CDR3 DNA: TGTGCCAGCAGCTTTAAACCGGGACAGGGTGGCCACGAGCAGTACTCC.

CDR3 nucleotide sequence: TGTGCCAGCAGTCGACAGGGGACTGGTTCACCCCTCCACTTT. Translation: CASSRQGTGSPLHF. The chain employs TRBV27 and TRBJ1-6; 8 bases line up with TRBD1. The germline V gene encodes CDR1 MNHEY and CDR2 SMNVEV (reference sequence). J was trimmed by 9 bases and V by 5 bases; bases with no gene match: 6. The length of the CDR3 is 14 residues.

Many counts were recorded for this clonotype. V is TRBV7-9 and J is TRBJ2-6; no firm D call. The V end lost 2 bases, the J end lost 0 bases, and 8 bases lay between the germline ends. Germline CDR1 SEHNR, CDR2 FQNEAQ (reference sequence). This CDR3 is built from 16 residues. The CDR3 sequence is CASSLQQFSGANVLTF. The DNA for the CDR3 is TGTGCCAGCAGCTTACAACAGTTCTCTGGGGCCAACGTCCTGACTTTC.

This clonotype was counted only a few times. The chain carries TRBV7-9 and TRBJ2-1; D unclear. CDR1 is SEHNR and CDR2 is FQNEAQ in the germline V gene (reference sequence). The V and J ends lost 4 bases and 10 bases respectively, with 14 bases between them. The CDR3 is 13 amino acids. This CDR3 is CASSSLSFGEQFF. CDR3 DNA sequence: TGTGCCAGCAGCTCCTTATCGTTCGGGGAGCAGTTCTTC.

This clonotype has ten or more counts. The chain uses TRBV29-1 and TRBJ2-1, with 7 bases identical to TRBD2. CDR1 SQVTM and CDR2 ANQGSEA come from the germline V gene. The CDR3 is made up of 14 amino acids. Trimming took 8 bases from V and 0 from J; bases not matched to a gene: 7. In nucleotides, the CDR3 is TGCAGCTCATCTAGCGGTAGCTCCTACAATGAGCAGTTCTTC. It encodes CSSSSGSSYNEQFF.

The table lists this clonotype with many counts. The chain carries TRBV14 and TRBJ2-4; D is ambiguous. The germline CDR1 and CDR2 sequences are SGHDN and FVKESK. The CDR3 spans 13 residues. Trimming cost V 4 bases and J 9 bases, with 13 bases left between them. The CDR3 loop reads CASSLLGSLIQYF. The DNA for the CDR3 is TGTGCCAGCAGCCTTCTGGGGTCCCTCATTCAGTACTTC.

This clonotype was counted many times. The chain uses TRBV12-5 and TRBJ2-1; 8 bases are a match to TRBD1. Germline V gives CDR1 LGHNT, CDR2 FRNRAP. The CDR3 covers 15 residues. V dropped 2 bases and J dropped 7; count of bases not matched to a gene: 7. Here the CDR3 reads CASGLPLQGANEQFF. CDR3 DNA: TGTGCTAGTGGTTTGCCTCTCCAGGGGGCAAATGAGCAGTTCTTC.

The V gene is TRBV6-1, the J gene TRBJ2-7; D possibly corresponds to TRBD2 (6 bases). Trimming stripped 8 bases from V and 7 bases from J, with 18 bases between. Per germline, CDR1 MNHNS and CDR2 SASEGT. The CDR3 is 13 amino acids. The CDR3 is CASGGAILREQYF. The CDR3 DNA follows: TGTGCCAGCGGCGGGGCCATTCTTCGGGAGCAGTACTTC.

The CDR3 here is CASSQGSTSSTDTQYF. CDR3 in DNA: TGTGCCAGCAGCCAAGGCTCGACTAGCAGCACAGATACGCAGTATTTT. The chain links TRBV4-2 to TRBJ2-3; TRBD2 matches 7 bases. In germline, CDR1 is LGHNA, CDR2 YNFKEQ. The length of the CDR3 is 16 residues. The V segment lost 1 base and the J segment 0 bases; nucleotides outside the gene matches: 4.

This clonotype was counted only a few times. The chain couples TRBV5-1 to TRBJ1-4; tentatively, D is TRBD1 (5 bases). CDR1 is SGHRS and CDR2 is YFSETQ in the germline V gene. With 1 base removed from V and 1 base from J, the gap between germline ends came to 8 bases. CDR3 length equals 15 residues. The CDR3 is CASSLIGGTNEKLFF. The CDR3 DNA is TGCGCCAGCAGCTTGATCGGGGGAACTAATGAAAAACTGTTTTTT.

The table lists this clonotype with a few counts. This chain uses TRBV7-9 with TRBJ2-6, with D perhaps assigned TRBD1 or TRBD2 (6 bases each). Germline-derived CDR1 and CDR2 are SEHNR and FQNEAQ (reference sequence). There are 15 residues in the CDR3. Between the trimmed V and J ends, which lost 7 bases and 2 bases, there was a span of 12 bases. The CDR3 nucleotides read TGTGCCAGCAATAGGGGGGTCCCTGGGGCCAACGTCCTGACTTTC. Translated: CASNRGVPGANVLTF.

J is TRBJ2-1 and V is TRBV2; a possible D gene is TRBD2 (6 bases). In germline, CDR1 is SNHLY, CDR2 FYNNEI. The CDR3 is 13 amino acids. The V gene lost 5 bases and the J gene lost 12 bases, with 17 bases spanning the gap. Here the CDR3 reads CASSPETGGGQFF. In nucleotides, the CDR3 is TGTGCCAGCAGTCCCGAAACCGGGGGTGGGCAGTTCTTC.

This clonotype was seen at least ten times. The CDR3, as DNA: TGTGCCAGCAGTATCCTTGGCAGGGCAGTGGACACCGGGGAGCTGTTTTTT. Its protein is CASSILGRAVDTGELFF. The chain uses TRBV28 and TRBJ2-2, with D maybe TRBD1 (5 bases). The V and J ends lost 5 bases and 3 bases respectively, with 19 bases between them. This CDR3 has 17 residues. Germline CDR1 is MDHEN and CDR2 is SYDVKM.

The sample holds many counts of this clonotype. This chain connects TRBV4-1 to TRBJ2-3, with D maybe TRBD2 (5 bases). Germline-derived CDR1 and CDR2 are MGHRA and YSYEKL. The germline V and J ends were trimmed by 3 bases and 0 bases, with 10 bases remaining between them. The CDR3 length is 15 residues. The CDR3 loop is CASSHGGSSTDTQYF. The CDR3 DNA reads TGCGCCAGCAGCCACGGAGGCTCTAGCACAGATACGCAGTATTTT.

This clonotype has a count of ten or more. The CDR3 region has the DNA TGCAGTGTCAGACAGGGCTCTGGGACAGATACGCAGTATTTT. Protein: CSVRQGSGTDTQYF. This chain joins TRBV20-1 and TRBJ2-3; 7 nucleotides line up with TRBD1. This CDR3 spans 14 amino acids. The J segment lost 3 bases and the V segment lost 7 bases, leaving 10 bases of the junction unmatched. CDR1 and CDR2 (germline): DFQATT, SNEGSKA (reference sequence).

V is TRBV28 and J is TRBJ2-1, with 9 bases fitting TRBD2. V lost 3 bases and J lost 9; bases outside the gene matches: 9. The germline V gene encodes CDR1 MDHEN and CDR2 SYDVKM. The CDR3 sequence is 15 residues long. The CDR3 protein is CASSLFAGGRSEQFF. The CDR3 coding sequence is TGTGCCAGCAGTTTGTTCGCGGGGGGGAGGAGTGAGCAGTTCTTC.